One and the same sample provided the 23 T cell receptor beta chains below, sequenced in a study of STAT5B mutations in CD4+ large granular lymphocyte leukemia. This table comes from immunoSEQ multiplex PCR, and its TCRdb copy is limited to in-frame clones, with some not included. The data contain about 18,000 clones, about 88% of them seen just once; the ten biggest clones take up less than 15%. Sequencing used CD4+ T cells from blood buffy coats. The source of these receptors is a human donor in good health.

Turning to this clone: The junction and the germline gene differ at one end; a read error may be behind it. This rearrangement joins TRBV9 to TRBJ2-7; D perhaps matches TRBD1 (5 bases). The CDR3 runs to 16 residues. In germline, CDR1 is SGDLS, CDR2 YYNGEE. The CDR3 DNA sequence: TGTGCCAGCAGCGTAGCTGTTGGGCAGGGCTCCCACGAGCAGTACTTC. Protein product: CASSVAVGQGSHEQYF.

The chain joins TRBV15 to TRBJ2-5, with TRBD2 identical over 15 bases. This CDR3 region has 17 residues. Germline CDR1 and CDR2: LNHNV and YYDKDF (reference sequence). V was pared by 3 bases and J by 5 bases, with 7 bases of the junction left unmatched. CDR3 sequence (DNA): TGTGCCACCAGCAGTCCGGGACTAGCGGGAGGTTGGGAGACCCAGTACTTC. This encodes CATSSPGLAGGWETQYF.

There are a few counts of this clone. This rearrangement joins TRBV9 to TRBJ1-2; the D is unclear. V gave up 0 bases and J gave up 8 bases, with 14 bases separating them. This CDR3 has 14 residues. Germline loops: CDR1 SGDLS, CDR2 YYNGEE. The CDR3 loop is CASSVGSFVDGYTF. DNA for the CDR3: TGTGCCAGCAGCGTAGGTTCGTTTGTGGACGGCTACACCTTC.

The rearrangement joins TRBV14 to TRBJ1-2; 10 bases line up with TRBD1. Per the germline V gene, CDR1 is SGHDN and CDR2 is FVKESK. V gave up 3 bases and J gave up 4 bases; unmatched junction bases: 11. The CDR3 spans 17 residues. The CDR3 region has the DNA TGTGCCAGCAGCCAGGCCTCCGGACAGGGGGGACTCTATGGCTACACCTTC. Residues: CASSQASGQGGLYGYTF.

The CDR3 protein is CASSSPGDRGGGYTF. CDR3 sequence (DNA): TGTGCCAGCAGTTCACCGGGCGATAGGGGGGGAGGCTACACCTTC. The rearrangement links TRBV6-5 to TRBJ1-2; D might be TRBD1 (6 bases). The germline CDR1 and CDR2 sequences are MNHEY and SVGAGI. Trimming removed 4 bases from V and 8 bases from J, with 20 bases in between. The CDR3 spans 15 residues.

V is TRBV6-1 and J is TRBJ2-7; weak D call: TRBD1 (6 bases). Trimming stripped 6 bases from V and 1 base from J, with 10 bases between. The length of the CDR3 is 13 residues. Germline V CDR1 and CDR2: MNHNS, SASEGT. The CDR3 region is CASSPGQSYEQYF. CDR3 DNA: TGTGCCAGCAGCCCAGGACAGTCCTACGAGCAGTACTTC.

The genes are TRBV19 and TRBJ2-6; tentatively, D is TRBD1 or TRBD2 (5 bases each). The V end lost 6 bases, the J end lost 0 bases, and 15 bases lay between the germline ends. Germline lookup yields CDR1 LNHDA and CDR2 SQIVND (reference sequence). CDR3 size: 17 residues. The CDR3 region has the DNA TGTGCCAGTAGGGGAGAAGACAGTTCCTCTGGGGCCAACGTCCTGACTTTC. Its protein is CASRGEDSSSGANVLTF.

J is TRBJ2-1 and V is TRBV19, with TRBD2 matching over 8 bases. V lost 5 bases, J lost 15 bases, and 12 bases stayed unmatched. The CDR3 extends over 13 amino acids. Germline V CDR1 and CDR2: LNHDA, SQIVND (reference sequence). The DNA of the CDR3 is TGTGCCAGTAGTCTCTCACTAGCGGAGCCCACGTTCTTC. It specifies CASSLSLAEPTFF.

The chain uses TRBV18 and TRBJ2-1; no definite D call. Germline lookup yields CDR1 KGHSH and CDR2 LQKENI. There are 12 residues in the CDR3. V lost 0 bases and J 11 bases, leaving 8 bases between the germline ends. This CDR3 is CASSPPVTQQFF. The CDR3 bases are TGTGCCAGCTCACCACCCGTGACTCAGCAGTTCTTC.

The chain joins TRBV1 to TRBJ1-2. TRBV1 represents a pseudogene. The CDR3 loop spans 15 amino acids. In DNA form, the CDR3 reads TGCACCAGCAGCCAGAAGACTACCCTTAACTATGGCTACACCTTC. Translated: CTSSQKTTLNYGYTF.

The chain links TRBV9 to TRBJ1-1; no firm D call. V dropped 0 bases and J dropped 1 base, with 16 bases sitting between them. In germline, CDR1 is SGDLS, CDR2 YYNGEE. The CDR3 runs 17 residues. The CDR3 sequence is CASSVGQALKPNTEAFF. The CDR3 nucleotides are TGTGCCAGCAGCGTAGGTCAGGCGTTGAAGCCGAACACTGAAGCTTTCTTT.

The chain carries TRBV7-9 and TRBJ2-5, with D possibly matching TRBD2 (5 bases). Looked up from germline, CDR1 is SEHNR and CDR2 is FQNEAQ (reference sequence). The CDR3 length is 14 residues. V was clipped by 5 bases and J by 1 base, with 11 bases between them. CDR3 amino acids: CASSPRRAQETQYF. The CDR3 DNA reads TGTGCCAGCAGCCCCCGGCGGGCCCAAGAGACCCAGTACTTC.

The V call is TRBV6-5, the J call TRBJ1-2; possible D gene TRBD1, 6 bases. Trimming shortened V by 6 bases and J by 7 bases, and 15 bases separated the two germline ends. Per the germline V gene, CDR1 is MNHEY and CDR2 is SVGAGI. The CDR3 runs 13 residues. The CDR3 spells CASSPSPGAGYTF. In DNA form, the CDR3 reads TGTGCCAGCAGCCCCTCTCCGGGGGCTGGCTACACCTTC.

This clone came up once. The rearrangement uses TRBV7-6 and TRBJ1-1; no clear D. V shed 0 bases and J shed 1 base, with 6 bases lying between them. CDR3 length: 14 residues. CDR1 and CDR2 (germline): SGHVS, FNYEAQ. The CDR3 loop reads CASSLAGGNTEAFF. CDR3 DNA sequence: TGTGCCAGCAGCTTAGCGGGCGGGAACACTGAAGCTTTCTTT. The whole variable domain, remainder taken from reference TRBV7-6 and TRBJ1-1, is GAGVSQSPRYKVTKRGQDVALRCDPISGHVSLYWYRQALGQGPEFLTYFNYEAQQDKSGLPNDRFSAERPEGSISTLTIQRTEQRDSAMYRCASSLAGGNTEAFFGQGTRLTVV.

The chain uses TRBV27 and TRBJ1-1, with no clear D. V lost 6 bases and J 2 bases, leaving 10 bases between the germline ends. Per the germline V gene, CDR1 is MNHEY and CDR2 is SMNVEV (reference sequence). This CDR3 is built from 13 residues. The CDR3 loop reads CASSVNSNTEAFF. The CDR3 nucleotides are TGTGCCAGCAGCGTTAATTCTAACACTGAAGCTTTCTTT.

This clone was found a few times. The gene calls are TRBV4-1 and TRBJ2-7; D is possibly TRBD1 (5 bases). The CDR3 is made up of 15 amino acids. The germline gives CDR1 MGHRA, CDR2 YSYEKL. Trimming stripped 8 bases from V and 2 bases from J, with 19 bases between. CDR3 loop: CASQRGPGGTYEQYF. CDR3 nucleotide sequence: TGCGCCAGCCAAAGGGGTCCGGGCGGTACCTACGAGCAGTACTTC.

The chain combines TRBV30 with TRBJ1-6, with D unresolved. This CDR3 region has 13 residues. V lost 4 bases and J lost 5, with 9 bases in between. In germline, CDR1 is GTSNPN, CDR2 SVGIG (reference sequence). The DNA of the CDR3 is TGTGCCTGGACTGAGAGAGATAATTCACCCCTCCACTTT. This encodes CAWTERDNSPLHF.

The chain combines TRBV5-5 with TRBJ1-4; D might be TRBD1 (5 bases). Germline V lookup: CDR1 SGHKS, CDR2 YYEKEE (reference sequence). The germline V and J ends were trimmed by 4 bases and 8 bases, with 15 bases remaining between them. The CDR3 consists of 14 residues. The CDR3 loop reads CASSPGGIGEKLFF. In DNA form, the CDR3 reads TGTGCCAGCAGCCCTGGGGGGATAGGCGAAAAACTGTTTTTT.

This clone was seen just once. The rearrangement uses TRBV4-1 and TRBJ1-1; D unclear. Trimming removed 0 bases from V and 7 bases from J, with 12 bases in between. Germline V gene data show CDR1 as MGHRA and CDR2 as YSYEKL. The CDR3 totals 14 residues. The CDR3 coding sequence is TGCGCCAGCAGCCAAGATCGGGGAATCAGTGAAGCTTTCTTT. Translation: CASSQDRGISEAFF.

The chain couples TRBV7-2 to TRBJ1-2; 7 positions match TRBD1. This CDR3 is built from 13 residues. V was clipped by 6 bases and J by 8 bases; unmatched bases: 9. Germline lookup yields CDR1 SGHTA and CDR2 FQGNSA. Here the CDR3 reads CASREGRGGGYTF. In DNA form, the CDR3 reads TGTGCCAGCAGGGAGGGCAGGGGGGGAGGCTACACCTTC.

This chain uses TRBV29-1 with TRBJ2-6; D is ambiguous. The CDR3 extends over 14 amino acids. Germline assignment: CDR1 SQVTM and CDR2 ANQGSEA. The V and J ends lost 6 bases and 2 bases respectively, with 11 bases between them. As DNA, the CDR3 is TGCAGCGTCCCCCAGGCGGCTGGGGCCAACGTCCTGACTTTC. It translates to CSVPQAAGANVLTF.

The J gene is TRBJ2-1, the V gene TRBV12-5; D call uncertain. The germline CDR1 and CDR2 sequences are LGHNT and FRNRAP. CDR3 length: 10 amino acids. V was clipped by 7 bases and J by 10 bases, with 8 bases between them. CDR3 DNA sequence: TGTGCTAGTGCCCTGGGGGAGCAGTTCTTC. Its translation: CASALGEQFF.

The chain has TRBV5-4 and TRBJ1-2; maybe TRBD1 (5 bases). V was trimmed by 1 base and J by 0 bases, leaving 10 bases between them. The CDR3 covers 15 residues. Germline CDR1 is SGHNT and CDR2 is YYREEE (reference sequence). This chain's CDR3 is CASSLQGVTNYGYTF. The DNA of the CDR3 is TGTGCCAGCAGCTTGCAGGGCGTGACTAACTATGGCTACACCTTC. Combining the CDR3 with reference TRBV5-4 and TRBJ1-2 gives the whole variable domain ETGVTQSPTHLIKTRGQQVTLRCSSQSGHNTVSWYQQALGQGPQFIFQYYREEENGRGNFPPRFSGLQFPNYSSELNVNALELDDSALYLCASSLQGVTNYGYTFGSGTRLTVV.